This TCR beta chain was identified in a study of blood T cell repertoires in COVID-19 (dated by TCRdb to the early 2020s). Regarding the complete study: Collaborator samples came from the United States, Italy and Spain and covered acute and convalescent phases of COVID-19. The repertoires were released in a freely available public database intended as a resource for research on the immune response to SARS-CoV-2. The prospective study material was composed of cDNA or gDNA derived from T cells, B-cell-depleted T cells, or PBMCs. Sample metadata almost always included a de-identified subject ID, COVID-19 status, age in years and sex. Deeply sampled blood TCRbeta repertoires from subjects exposed to, actively infected with, or recovered from COVID-19 were included in the dataset. HLA class I and class II types, where available, came from metadata supplied by the sample provider rather than from assay-based typing. Samples were obtained from the ongoing ImmuneRACE study (first 160 participants) and from 1,254 subjects provided by 6 global collaborators.

TCRbeta CDR3 regions were amplified from genomic DNA by means of the immunoSEQ Assay, a bias-controlled multiplex PCR. The authors' analysis ran thus. The number of nucleated cells in each sample was estimated from the amplification of reference gene primers within the assay. Sequence reads were collapsed and filtered to measure the absolute abundance of every unique TCRbeta CDR3 rearrangement. For each sample, productive Simpson clonality was calculated by taking the square root of Simpson's diversity index across productive rearrangements. As stored in TCRdb, this immuneACCESS dataset retains in-frame rearrangements with V and J assigned. A fraction of the clones does not appear; measured against another copy, unresolved V genes explain less than half of the discrepancy, and the remainder lacks a known reason. V, J and clone size derive from that table, while D and trimming were established from the DNA sequence. The sample table contains about 280,000 clones; only one count was recorded for approximately 89% of them. Of the sample, roughly 2.9% is held by the ten largest clones.

With respect to this clone: It lacks a known antigen. The sample holds no much larger clone one base away, and base qualities are not on file.

Broad study findings and their caveats: How much clinical and demographic metadata was included differed by source and by participant, and the metadata was provided uncurated.

V was cut back by 2 bases and J by 7 bases, leaving a gap of 12 bases between them. CDR1 and CDR2, looked up from the germline V gene, are MDHEN and SYDVKM. The cysteine opens and the phenylalanine closes a CDR3 of 15 amino acids. Only CDR3 DNA is held: 45 bases, read in frame from base 1. In the prospective study, participants were 18 to 89 years old, resided in fewer than 25 geographic areas of the United States, and were enrolled through a virtual design. Cohort assignment in the prospective study relied on participant-reported clinical history from a screening survey and a study questionnaire. Exposed participants were defined as having been in contact with someone with a PCR-confirmed or clinician-diagnosed COVID-19 case within 2 weeks of study entry. Mobile phlebotomists in the prospective study collected whole blood, serum and a nasopharyngeal or oropharyngeal swab from every participant. Over a roughly 2-month period, participants in the prospective study had the option of providing additional blood draws and questionnaires. Before DNA extraction, blood samples from the prospective study were shipped at room temperature or frozen.

The chain couples TRBV28 to TRBJ1-6; no confident D gene assignment can be made. The clonotype comes from a man between 35 and 55 years old who had been exposed to COVID-19. The sample consisted of PBMCs or T cells enriched from blood (not recorded which). The nucleotides are TGTGCCAGCAGTTTAACGGGAGGCGGGAATTCACCCCTCCACTTT. Translated, it gives CASSLTGGGNSPLHF.